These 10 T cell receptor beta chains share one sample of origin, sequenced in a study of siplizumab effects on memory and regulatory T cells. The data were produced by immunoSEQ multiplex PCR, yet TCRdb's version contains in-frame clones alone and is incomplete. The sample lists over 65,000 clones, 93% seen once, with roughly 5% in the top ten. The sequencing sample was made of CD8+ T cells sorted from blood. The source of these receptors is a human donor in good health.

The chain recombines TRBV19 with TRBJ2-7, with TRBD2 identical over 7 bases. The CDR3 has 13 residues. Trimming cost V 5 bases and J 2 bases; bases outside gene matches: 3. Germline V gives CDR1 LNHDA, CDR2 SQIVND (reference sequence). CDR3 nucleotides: TGTGCCAGTAGTGCGGGGGTGACCTACGAGCAGTACTTC. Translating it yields CASSAGVTYEQYF.

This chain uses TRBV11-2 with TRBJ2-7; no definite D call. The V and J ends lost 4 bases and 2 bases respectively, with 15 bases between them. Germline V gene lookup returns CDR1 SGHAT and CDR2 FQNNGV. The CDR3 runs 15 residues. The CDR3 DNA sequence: TGTGCCAGCAGCTCAACATACGCCTATACCTACGAGCAGTACTTC. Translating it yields CASSSTYAYTYEQYF.

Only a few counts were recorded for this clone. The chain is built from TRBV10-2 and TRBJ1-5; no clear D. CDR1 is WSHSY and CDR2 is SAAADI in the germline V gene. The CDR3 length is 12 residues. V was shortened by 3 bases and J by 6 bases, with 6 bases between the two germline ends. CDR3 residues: CASSEARQPQHF. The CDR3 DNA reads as TGCGCCAGCAGTGAAGCCCGTCAGCCCCAGCATTTT.

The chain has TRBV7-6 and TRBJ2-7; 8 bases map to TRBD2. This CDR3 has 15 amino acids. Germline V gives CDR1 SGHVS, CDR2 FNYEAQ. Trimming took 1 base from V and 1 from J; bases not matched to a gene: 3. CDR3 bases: TGTGCCAGCAGCTTAGAAGCGGGGGTGTCCTACGAGCAGTACTTC. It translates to CASSLEAGVSYEQYF.

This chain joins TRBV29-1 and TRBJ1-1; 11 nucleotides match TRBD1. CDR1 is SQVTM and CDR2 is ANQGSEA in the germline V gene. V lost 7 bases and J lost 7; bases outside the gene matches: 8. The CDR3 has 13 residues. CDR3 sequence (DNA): TGCAGCGGGGACAGGGGGGGACCTTATGAAGCTTTCTTT. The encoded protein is CSGDRGGPYEAFF.

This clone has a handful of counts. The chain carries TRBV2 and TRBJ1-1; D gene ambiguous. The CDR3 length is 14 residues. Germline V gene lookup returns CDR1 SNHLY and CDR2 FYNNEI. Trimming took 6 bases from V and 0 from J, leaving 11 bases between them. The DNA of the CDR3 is TGTGCCAGCAGCCTTGGGGTGATGAACACTGAAGCTTTCTTT. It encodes CASSLGVMNTEAFF.

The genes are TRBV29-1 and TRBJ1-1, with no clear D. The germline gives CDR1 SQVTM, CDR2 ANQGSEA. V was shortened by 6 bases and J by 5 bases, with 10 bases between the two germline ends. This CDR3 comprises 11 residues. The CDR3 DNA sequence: TGCAGCGTCACACTCGGGACTGAAGCTTTCTTT. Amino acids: CSVTLGTEAFF.

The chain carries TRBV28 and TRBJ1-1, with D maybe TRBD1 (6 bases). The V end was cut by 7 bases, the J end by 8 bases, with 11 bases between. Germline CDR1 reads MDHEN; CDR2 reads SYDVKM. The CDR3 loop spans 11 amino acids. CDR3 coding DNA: TGTGCCAGCACCACGACAGGAGAAGCTTTCTTT. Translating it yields CASTTTGEAFF.

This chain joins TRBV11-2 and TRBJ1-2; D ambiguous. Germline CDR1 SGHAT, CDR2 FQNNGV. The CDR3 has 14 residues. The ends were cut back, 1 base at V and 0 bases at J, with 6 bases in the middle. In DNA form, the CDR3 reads TGTGCCAGCAGCTTAGCGGGGTCTAACTATGGCTACACCTTC. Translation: CASSLAGSNYGYTF.

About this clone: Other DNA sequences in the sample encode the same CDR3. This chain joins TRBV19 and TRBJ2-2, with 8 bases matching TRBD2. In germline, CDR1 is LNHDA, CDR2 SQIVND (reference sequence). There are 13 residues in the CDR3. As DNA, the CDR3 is TGTGCTAGTCTCGGGGGGGACACCGGGGAGCTGTTTTTT. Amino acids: CASLGGDTGELFF. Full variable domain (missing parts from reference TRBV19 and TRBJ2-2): DGGITQSPKYLFRKEGQNVTLSCEQNLNHDAMYWYRQDPGQGLRLIYYSQIVNDFQKGDIAEGYSVSREKKESFPLTVTSAQKNPTAFYLCASLGGDTGELFFGEGSRLTVL.